These T cell receptor beta chains were read from a single sample in a study of T cells in localized non-small cell lung cancer. TCRdb's table, derived via immunoSEQ multiplex PCR, lists solely in-frame clones and lacks some. The table includes over 25,000 clones, more than 75% detected once. The source was peripheral blood, collected before any cancer treatment. The source of these receptors is a male donor older than 55 with stage II squamous cell lung carcinoma. Both conserved end residues are part of each CDR3. Each record gives: V gene, J gene, D gene, clone size, CDR3 DNA, CDR3 protein. D genes are given only for firm matches. The size entry is marked missing in some rows and otherwise reads once, few, many or a size class.

TRBV30	TRBJ1-3	.	.	TGTGCCTGGAGTCCCGGGAGGGGAAACACCATATATTTT	CAWSPGRGNTIYF
TRBV6-1	TRBJ2-7	.	.	TGTGCCAGCAGTGAAGCTGGGGGTGGCTACGAGCAGTACTTC	CASSEAGGGYEQYF
TRBV2	TRBJ2-6	TRBD2	.	TGTGCCAGCCGGCGACTAGCGGGCTTTTCTGGGGCCAACGTCCTGACTTTC	CASRRLAGFSGANVLTF
TRBV7-9	TRBJ2-1	.	.	TGTGCCAGCAGCCTAGACAATGAGCAGTTCTTC	CASSLDNEQFF
TRBV19	TRBJ1-6	TRBD1	.	TGTGCCAGTAGTATCGGGACAGGGGTTAATTCACCCCTCCACTTT	CASSIGTGVNSPLHF
TRBV19	TRBJ1-1	TRBD1	.	TGTGCCAGTAGTACCCGCCCGGGGACAGGGGGCGCGGGAGTGGGCACTGAAGCTTTCTTT	CASSTRPGTGGAGVGTEAFF
TRBV25-1	TRBJ2-3	.	.	TGTGCCAGCAGCAGGGTTGGGAGCAGCACAGATACGCAGTATTTT	CASSRVGSSTDTQYF
TRBV10-2	TRBJ1-2	.	.	TGCGCCAGCAGTGAGTCAGAGGGTTCTAACTATGGCTACACCTTC	CASSESEGSNYGYTF
TRBV5-1	TRBJ2-5	TRBD2	.	TGCGCCAGCAGCCGCCTCGGGACTAGCGGGGTTGAGACCCAGTACTTC	CASSRLGTSGVETQYF
TRBV14	TRBJ2-7	TRBD2	.	TGTGCCAGCAGCCTTGGACTAGCGGAACTCTCCTACGAGCAGTACTTC	CASSLGLAELSYEQYF
TRBV29-1	TRBJ2-7	.	.	TGCAGCGTTGTAATCGGGACTTCAAGCTCCTACGAGCAGTACTTC	CSVVIGTSSSYEQYF
TRBV6-5	TRBJ1-2	TRBD1	.	TGTGCCAGCAGTCCAGAGGGGGCGCGGGGCTACACCTTC	CASSPEGARGYTF
TRBV4-2	TRBJ2-5	.	.	TGTGCCAGCAGCCAAGCCGCGGCGTACGGCCAAGAGACCCAGTACTTC	CASSQAAAYGQETQYF
TRBV4-1	TRBJ2-1	TRBD1	.	TGCGCCAGCAGCCAAGTGACGGGACAGGGTCGTAATGAGCAGTTCTTC	CASSQVTGQGRNEQFF
TRBV7-9	TRBJ1-4	.	.	TGTGCCAGCAGCCGTGACAGAGGTAGCGAAAAACTGTTTTTT	CASSRDRGSEKLFF
TRBV6-5	TRBJ2-2	.	.	TGTGCCAGCAGTGGCACCGGGGAGCTGTTTTTT	CASSGTGELFF
TRBV19	TRBJ2-7	.	.	TGTGCCAGTAGTATAGAGGCCCAATCCGGCGAGCAGTACTTC	CASSIEAQSGEQYF
TRBV10-3	TRBJ1-2	.	.	TGTGCCATCAGTGAGTTGGCAGGAAACTATGGCTACACCTTC	CAISELAGNYGYTF
TRBV5-1	TRBJ2-1	.	.	TGCGCCAGCAGTAGGGACATAGGAAATGAGCAGTTCTTC	CASSRDIGNEQFF
TRBV5-1	TRBJ2-1	.	.	TGCGCCAGCAGCTTCGGGGTCCCCGGGGCGGATGAGCAGTTCTTC	CASSFGVPGADEQFF
TRBV5-4	TRBJ1-1	.	.	TGTGCCAGCAGCTTGAGGCTCCCGAACACTGAAGCTTTCTTT	CASSLRLPNTEAFF
TRBV11-2	TRBJ1-1	.	.	TGTGCCAGCAGCATCCGGGACGGGAACACTGAAGCTTTCTTT	CASSIRDGNTEAFF
TRBV10-3	TRBJ1-1	TRBD1	few	TGTGCCATCAGTGAGTCAGCAGGGGGCTACGCAGCTTTCTTT	CAISESAGGYAAFF
TRBV6-5	TRBJ2-7	.	.	TGTGCCAGCAGTTGGACCGGGACTCTAAGCTACGAGCAGTACTTC	CASSWTGTLSYEQYF
TRBV14	TRBJ1-3	.	.	TGTGCCAGCAGCCAAAATGTTTACACCATATATTTT	CASSQNVYTIYF
TRBV7-9	TRBJ2-6	.	.	TGTGCCAGCAGCCCAGAGGGGGCTGGGGCCAACGTCCTGACTTTC	CASSPEGAGANVLTF
TRBV2	TRBJ1-5	.	.	TGTGCCAGCAGTGAAGGTCTTTGGCAGCCCCAGCATTTT	CASSEGLWQPQHF
TRBV27	TRBJ1-6	TRBD1	.	TGTGCCAGTTGGGACAGGGTCAATAATTCACCCCTCCACTTT	CASWDRVNNSPLHF
TRBV7-2	TRBJ2-1	TRBD2	.	TGTGCCAGCAGCTTATTCCGCGGGAGCTCCTACAATGAGCAGTTCTTC	CASSLFRGSSYNEQFF
TRBV20-1	TRBJ2-1	.	.	TGCAGCTACTGGGACAATGAGCAGTTCTTC	CSYWDNEQFF
TRBV5-1	TRBJ2-7	TRBD2	.	TGCGCCAGCAGCTTAGGCGGGAGCGAGCAGTACTTC	CASSLGGSEQYF
TRBV5-4	TRBJ1-2	.	many	TGTGCCAGCAGCTTGAGGGGGGTAAACTATGGCTACACCTTC	CASSLRGVNYGYTF
TRBV4-2	TRBJ2-3	.	.	TGTGCCAGCAGTCAGAAAATTAGCGGAACATCAGATACGCAGTATTTT	CASSQKISGTSDTQYF
TRBV5-1	TRBJ1-4	TRBD1	.	TGCGCCAGCAGCTTGGAACCGGACAGGGAAAAACTGTTTTTT	CASSLEPDREKLFF
TRBV25-1	TRBJ2-7	.	.	TGTGCCAGCAGTGAATCGGGGGGGACAGTTTACGAGCAGTACTTC	CASSESGGTVYEQYF
TRBV7-9	TRBJ2-1	.	few	TGTGCCAGCAGCTTAGACGATCAGGAGCAGTTCTTC	CASSLDDQEQFF
TRBV7-8	TRBJ2-1	TRBD2	.	TGTGCCAGCCTACATACGAAGCTAGCGGGAAGGTTAAGAGCCTACAATGAGCAGTTCTTC	CASLHTKLAGRLRAYNEQFF